The present entry profiles one T cell receptor beta chain with its context. Single viable CD3+CD4+CD8-CD45RO+ cells were sorted as the memory CD4+ T cells. The data were taken from a study of memory CD4+ T cells and cytomegalovirus serostatus. Clones were sequenced by immunoSEQ multiplex PCR, and TCRdb holds only the in-frame ones, with some missing. The data hold tens of thousands of clones, with roughly 77% observed a single time. The ends were cut back, 2 bases at V and 1 base at J, with 5 bases in the middle. Germline loops: CDR1 MDHEN, CDR2 SYDVKM. The CDR3 has 14 amino acids. The rearrangement links TRBV28 to TRBJ2-2; D is unclear. Source material: memory CD4+ T cells from blood. This clonotype was obtained from an adult in good health and CMV-seropositive. For the CDR3, the DNA is TGTGCCAGCAGTTTAGACCAGAACACCGGGGAGCTGTTTTTT. Protein: CASSLDQNTGELFF.